This T cell receptor beta chain emerged from a study of OX40 agonist ivuxolimab in advanced cancers. CDR1 GTSNPN and CDR2 SVGIG come from the germline V gene (reference sequence). V lost 0 bases and J lost 6; bases outside the gene matches: 8. This CDR3 has 16 residues. This clone was detected only a few times. The antigen remains undetermined. Sequencing was performed with immunoSEQ multiplex PCR; in TCRdb, only in-frame clones are kept and a portion is missing. The data show 30,000 to 35,000 clones, 92% seen once. Broader study findings: Nonresponders included some who also had low normalized T-cell clonal expansion.

Cycle 7 day 1, cycle 4 day 1, and baseline were the timepoints at which blood was sampled. The receptor was isolated from an adult with an advanced solid tumor such as melanoma, head and neck, liver or kidney cancer. The starting material was CD4+ or CD8+ T cells sorted from blood, obtained in a trial of the OX40 agonist ivuxolimab. V is TRBV30 and J is TRBJ1-6; 7 bases line up with TRBD1. In DNA form, the CDR3 reads TGTGCCTGGAGTGTAACCGCCCAGGGGGGTAATTCACCCCTCCACTTT. It yields the protein CAWSVTAQGGNSPLHF. Complete variable domain (other parts from reference TRBV30 and TRBJ1-6): SQTIHQWPATLVQPVGSPLSLECTVEGTSNPNLYWYRQAAGRGLQLLFYSVGIGQISSEVPQNLSASRPQDRQFILSSKKLLLSDSGFYLCAWSVTAQGGNSPLHFGNGTRLTVT.